The rows below give T cell receptor beta chains drawn from one sample of a study of cytomegalovirus exposure and HLA in healthy donors. The method was immunoSEQ multiplex PCR; TCRdb's version includes in-frame clones alone and lacks a portion of them. The table lists roughly 120,000 clones, about 74% of them singletons. The sequenced sample consisted of PBMCs. These receptors were taken from a woman aged 35 to 49 in good health and CMV-seropositive. Each CDR3 is given without its conserved first and last residue. Each record gives: D gene, V gene, J gene, CDR3 protein. The D gene is left open where the match is weak.

TRBD1	TRBV5-1	TRBJ1-5	ASSPTGRNQPQH
TRBD1	TRBV4-3	TRBJ2-7	ASSQDFGTASYEQY
-	TRBV29-1	TRBJ1-2	SGLQGYGYT
-	TRBV9	TRBJ2-1	ASSVASANEQF
TRBD2	TRBV19	TRBJ2-1	ASMGLLDNEQF
TRBD1	TRBV4-1	TRBJ1-6	ASRNPGQGARNNSPLH
-	TRBV10-3	TRBJ2-3	AISESGGAIGGAEDTQY
TRBD1	TRBV5-4	TRBJ2-5	ASSSGAGQAEETQY
TRBD1	TRBV19	TRBJ2-7	ASAAGQGFFEQY
-	TRBV19	TRBJ2-7	ASTYSGGLGTYEQY